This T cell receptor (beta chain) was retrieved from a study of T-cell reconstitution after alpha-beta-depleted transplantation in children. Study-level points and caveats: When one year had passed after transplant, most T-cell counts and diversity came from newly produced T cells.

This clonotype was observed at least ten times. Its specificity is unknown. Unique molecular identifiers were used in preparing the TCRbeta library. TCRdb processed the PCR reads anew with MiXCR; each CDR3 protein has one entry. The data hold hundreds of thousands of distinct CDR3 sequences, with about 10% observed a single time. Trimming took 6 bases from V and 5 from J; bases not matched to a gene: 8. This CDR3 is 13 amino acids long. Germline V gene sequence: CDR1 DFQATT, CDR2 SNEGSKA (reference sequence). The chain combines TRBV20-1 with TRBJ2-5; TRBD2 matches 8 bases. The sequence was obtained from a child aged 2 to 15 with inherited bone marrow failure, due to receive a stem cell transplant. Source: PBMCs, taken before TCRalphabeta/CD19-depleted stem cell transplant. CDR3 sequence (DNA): TGCAGTGCCCTTACTAGCGGCAAGGAGACCCAGTACTTC. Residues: CSALTSGKETQYF.